These 27 T cell receptor beta chains were all obtained from the same sample, sequenced in a study of T-cell memory formation after mild COVID-19. MiXCR was run by TCRdb on the 5' RACE reads, yielding one entry per CDR3 protein. The sample lists approximately 300,000 distinct CDR3 sequences; roughly 15% were seen once. Sequencing used PBMCs or a T cell subset sorted from them (not recorded which). These receptor sequences come from a man between 18 and 35 years old who had mild COVID-19 (a few samples of this study predate the infection). Cell type and time point are not known.

The chain recombines TRBV20-1 with TRBJ1-2, with D possibly being TRBD1 (6 bases). Germline-derived CDR1 and CDR2 are DFQATT and SNEGSKA (reference sequence). CDR3 length equals 14 residues. The CDR3 sequence: CVVKAGAANYGYTF. CDR3 nucleotides: TGCGTCGTAAAGGCGGGGGCGGCTAACTATGGCTACACCTTC.

The chain carries TRBV5-1 and TRBJ1-1; 8 nucleotides agree with TRBD1. The V and J ends lost 4 bases and 1 base, in that order; junction bases with no gene match: 3. Germline V gene sequence: CDR1 SGHRS, CDR2 YFSETQ. This CDR3 region has 14 residues. The CDR3 nucleotides read TGCGCCAGCAGCCCTCAGGGGGCGAACACTGAAGCTTTCTTT. Translating gives CASSPQGANTEAFF.

The chain recombines TRBV4-3 with TRBJ2-7; TRBD2 is a possible D gene (5 bases). V was clipped by 0 bases and J by 2 bases, with 8 bases between them. The germline V gene encodes CDR1 LGHNA and CDR2 YSLEER. This CDR3 comprises 14 residues. The CDR3 reads CASSQERRAYEQYF. CDR3 nucleotides: TGCGCCAGCAGCCAAGAAAGGCGGGCCTACGAGCAGTACTTC.

Comments on this clonotype: A much larger clone differs from this one at a single base, so this may be a read error. The rearrangement links TRBV2 to TRBJ2-1; D may correspond to TRBD1 or TRBD2 (5 bases each). The ends were cut back, 11 bases at V and 9 bases at J, with 17 bases in the middle. This CDR3 contains 12 residues. CDR1 and CDR2 from the germline V gene are SNHLY and FYNNEI. In DNA, the CDR3 is TGTGCCGGCCGGCCCCCGGGGCCTGAGCAGTTCTTC. This translates into CAGRPPGPEQFF.

The chain links TRBV7-2 to TRBJ2-3; the D gene is possibly TRBD2 (5 bases). Germline V gene lookup returns CDR1 SGHTA and CDR2 FQGNSA. V gave up 5 bases and J gave up 6 bases, with 12 bases separating them. This CDR3 comprises 13 residues. The CDR3 loop is CASSESGTDTQYF. CDR3 sequence (DNA): TGTGCCAGCAGCGAGAGCGGAACCGATACGCAGTATTTT.

This clonotype was recorded a few times. The chain combines TRBV5-4 with TRBJ2-1; 9 bases map to TRBD2. From germline, CDR1 is SGHNT and CDR2 YYREEE (reference sequence). CDR3 length: 16 amino acids. The V segment lost 4 bases and the J segment 4 bases; nucleotides outside the gene matches: 9. The chain's CDR3 is CASSESTSGPYNEQFF. In DNA form, the CDR3 reads TGTGCCAGCAGCGAGTCTACTAGCGGGCCTTACAATGAGCAGTTCTTC.

The V call is TRBV28, the J call TRBJ1-1; unclear D gene. This CDR3 is built from 12 residues. V gave up 5 bases and J gave up 8 bases, with 12 bases separating them. Germline V gives CDR1 MDHEN, CDR2 SYDVKM. Here the CDR3 DNA reads TGTGCCAGCAGTGCAGCGTGGGAGGAAGCTTTCTTT. Its translation: CASSAAWEEAFF.

J is TRBJ2-3 and V is TRBV7-2, with D hard to call. Germline CDR1 is SGHTA and CDR2 is FQGNSA. V was pared by 4 bases and J by 4 bases, with 12 bases between. The CDR3 extends over 14 amino acids. CDR3 nucleotide sequence: TGTGCCAGCAGCTGGAAGGGTTACGCAGATACGCAGTATTTT. It translates to CASSWKGYADTQYF.

The chain couples TRBV20-1 to TRBJ2-7; TRBD2 matches at 7 bases. The germline V gene has CDR1 DFQATT and CDR2 SNEGSKA (reference sequence). The CDR3 spans 14 residues. The J segment lost 4 bases and the V segment lost 0 bases, leaving 6 bases of the junction unmatched. This chain's CDR3 is CSARDVLGGYEQYF. CDR3 DNA sequence: TGCAGTGCTAGAGATGTATTGGGGGGGTACGAGCAGTACTTC.

This chain connects TRBV10-3 to TRBJ2-7, with 10 positions matching TRBD2. The germline CDR1 and CDR2 sequences are ENHRY and SYGVKD. This CDR3 has 15 amino acids. Trimming cost V 5 bases and J 6 bases; bases outside gene matches: 10. The CDR3 DNA sequence: TGTGCCATCAGTCCCCGACTAGCGGGTTCTGGCGAGCAGTACGTC. This translates into CAISPRLAGSGEQYV.

The gene calls are TRBV10-2 and TRBJ2-1; unclear D gene. Trimming took off 6 bases at V and 13 bases at J, with 16 bases between the two ends. The germline V gene has CDR1 WSHSY and CDR2 SAAADI. The CDR3 runs 12 residues. As DNA, the CDR3 is TGCGCCAGCAGCCCCAGGCTGCGGTATCAGTTCTTC. Its protein product is CASSPRLRYQFF.

The chain carries TRBV7-8 and TRBJ2-7, with D hard to call. The germline gives CDR1 SGHVS, CDR2 FQNEAQ. This CDR3 is 13 amino acids long. V lost 3 bases and J 7 bases, leaving 13 bases between the germline ends. The chain's CDR3 is CASSLQNRWEQYV. The CDR3 DNA reads TGTGCCAGCAGCTTGCAGAACCGTTGGGAGCAGTACGTC.

Many counts were recorded for this clonotype. The V gene is TRBV20-1, the J gene TRBJ1-1; D gene uncertain. The length of the CDR3 is 14 residues. Germline CDR1 is DFQATT and CDR2 is SNEGSKA (reference sequence). V lost 8 bases and J 0 bases, leaving 16 bases between the germline ends. For the CDR3, the DNA is TGCAGTCCCCTAAGTGGGGTAATGAACACTGAAGCTTTCTTT. Its translation is CSPLSGVMNTEAFF.

At least ten counts were recorded for this clonotype. This chain uses TRBV7-2 with TRBJ1-3, with a weak D call TRBD1 (6 bases). This CDR3 has 16 residues. Deletions cut 1 base from V and 0 bases from J, with 10 bases between. CDR1 and CDR2 (germline): SGHTA, FQGNSA. CDR3 protein: CASSLGGPASGNTIYF. CDR3 sequence (DNA): TGTGCCAGCAGCTTAGGGGGGCCCGCCTCTGGAAACACCATATATTTT. The whole variable domain, remainder taken from reference TRBV7-2 and TRBJ1-3, is GAGVSQSPSNKVTEKGKDVELRCDPISGHTALYWYRQSLGQGLEFLIYFQGNSAPDKSGLPSDRFSAERTGGSVSTLTIQRTQQEDSAVYLCASSLGGPASGNTIYFGEGSWLTVV.

This clonotype has only a few counts. The rearrangement uses TRBV5-1 and TRBJ1-6; D remains ambiguous. In germline, CDR1 is SGHRS, CDR2 YFSETQ. The CDR3 is 16 amino acids. The V and J ends lost 4 bases and 10 bases respectively, with 21 bases between them. The CDR3 spells CASSPKSAARVSPLHF. In DNA, the CDR3 is TGCGCCAGCAGCCCGAAGAGCGCCGCCAGAGTATCACCCCTCCACTTT.

This clonotype has a handful of counts. A junction boundary mismatches the germline segment, possibly from a read error. DNA for the CDR3: TGTGCCAGCAGCTTAGATAGGGGACAGGGGAAAACTAACTTC. Translated: CASSLDRGQGKTNF. The chain carries TRBV7-2 and TRBJ2-7, with 10 bases that match TRBD1. The CDR3 has 14 amino acids. Germline V gene data show CDR1 as SGHTA and CDR2 as FQGNSA. Based on the CDR3 plus reference TRBV7-2 and TRBJ2-7, the full variable domain is GAGVSQSPSNKVTEKGKDVELRCDPISGHTALYWYRQSLGQGLEFLIYFQGNSAPDKSGLPSDRFSAERTGGSVSTLTIQRTQQEDSAVYLCASSLDRGQGKTNFGPGTRLTVT.

This clonotype was found a few times. The chain uses TRBV5-1 and TRBJ2-1, with 8 bases identical to TRBD1. V was pared by 4 bases and J by 5 bases, with 5 bases of the junction left unmatched. There are 14 residues in the CDR3. The germline V gene has CDR1 SGHRS and CDR2 YFSETQ. In DNA, the CDR3 is TGCGCCAGCAGCCAGGGACAGGTTGACAATGAGCAGTTCTTC. Protein sequence: CASSQGQVDNEQFF.

This clonotype was recorded a few times. The gene calls are TRBV7-9 and TRBJ2-3; TRBD2 might be the D (6 bases). The CDR3 is made up of 15 amino acids. Germline CDR1 is SEHNR and CDR2 is FQNEAQ (reference sequence). V lost 2 bases, J lost 0 bases, and 9 bases lay in between. This chain's CDR3 is CASSLILASTDTQYF. DNA for the CDR3: TGTGCCAGCAGCTTAATCCTAGCGAGCACAGATACGCAGTATTTT. Full variable domain (outside the CDR3, taken from reference TRBV7-9 and TRBJ2-3): DTGVSQNPRHKITKRGQNVTFRCDPISEHNRLYWYRQTLGQGPEFLTYFQNEAQLEKSRLLSDRFSAERPKGSFSTLEIQRTEQGDSAMYLCASSLILASTDTQYFGPGTRLTVL.

The chain links TRBV30 to TRBJ2-7; no reliable D call. Germline values: CDR1 GTSNPN, CDR2 SVGIG (reference sequence). This CDR3 spans 11 amino acids. The V gene lost 2 bases and the J gene lost 4 bases, with 6 bases spanning the gap. CDR3 in amino acids: CAWSPSYEQYF. CDR3 nucleotides: TGTGCCTGGAGTCCCAGTTACGAGCAGTACTTC.

The chain recombines TRBV4-2 with TRBJ2-5, with D unclear. V lost 2 bases and J lost 2, with 6 bases in between. CDR3 length equals 13 residues. Germline values: CDR1 LGHNA, CDR2 YNFKEQ. The chain's CDR3 is CASSQLGQETQYF. The CDR3 nucleotides are TGTGCCAGCAGCCAACTCGGGCAAGAGACCCAGTACTTC.

This clonotype was observed a few times. A single base separates this from a much larger clone, so it may be a read error. The chain employs TRBV18 and TRBJ2-5; D is ambiguous. The CDR3 spans 12 residues. Trimming removed 9 bases at V and 3 bases at J, with 11 bases between. Germline V gene data show CDR1 as KGHSH and CDR2 as LQKENI. The CDR3 coding sequence is TGTGCCAGATCTCCCGGTGAAGAGACCCAGTACTTC. Its translation is CARSPGEETQYF.

This clonotype was seen only a few times. The chain combines TRBV9 with TRBJ2-3; D perhaps matches TRBD1 (5 bases). The CDR3 is made up of 17 amino acids. Germline V CDR1 and CDR2: SGDLS, YYNGEE. V shed 4 bases and J shed 0 bases, with 18 bases lying between them. The CDR3 DNA reads TGTGCCAGCAGCCAATCAAAAGTACAGGAGAGCACAGATACGCAGTATTTT. Encoded protein: CASSQSKVQESTDTQYF. The full variable domain, completed using reference TRBV9 and TRBJ2-3, is DSGVTQTPKHLITATGQRVTLRCSPRSGDLSVYWYQQSLDQGLQFLIQYYNGEERAKGNILERFSAQQFPDLHSELNLSSLELGDSALYFCASSQSKVQESTDTQYFGPGTRLTVL.

This clonotype was picked up a small number of times. This chain uses TRBV6-5 with TRBJ2-5; perhaps TRBD2 as D (7 bases). This CDR3 has 16 amino acids. In germline, CDR1 is MNHEY, CDR2 SVGAGI. The V gene lost 5 bases and the J gene lost 5 bases, with 21 bases spanning the gap. CDR3 protein: CASSTGRGGAWETQYF. CDR3 in DNA: TGTGCCAGCAGTACCGGGAGAGGGGGGGCCTGGGAGACCCAGTACTTC.

V and J are TRBV9 and TRBJ2-5; the D gene is possibly TRBD2 (7 bases). Germline assignment: CDR1 SGDLS and CDR2 YYNGEE. Trimming shortened V by 2 bases and J by 9 bases, and 14 bases separated the two germline ends. This CDR3 spans 13 amino acids. As DNA, the CDR3 is TGTGCCAGCAGCGTCGGGGGGCGTGGACCCCAGTACTTC. It encodes CASSVGGRGPQYF.

This clonotype was observed a few times. V and J are TRBV5-1 and TRBJ1-5, with 8 positions matching TRBD1. The V gene's germline CDR1 is SGHRS and CDR2 YFSETQ. This CDR3 has 15 amino acids. V gave up 0 bases and J gave up 4 bases; unmatched junction bases: 3. The CDR3 sequence: CASSLGQGRNQPQHF. The CDR3, as DNA: TGCGCCAGCAGCTTGGGACAGGGGCGTAATCAGCCCCAGCATTTT.

The gene calls are TRBV24-1 and TRBJ1-2; D call uncertain. Per germline, CDR1 KGHDR and CDR2 SFDVKD. The CDR3 runs to 15 residues. Deletions cut 4 bases from V and 8 bases from J, with 19 bases between. CDR3: CATSDETGSAEGYTF. The CDR3, as DNA: TGTGCCACCAGTGACGAAACCGGCTCAGCAGAGGGCTACACCTTC.

This clonotype was found many times. V is TRBV5-1 and J is TRBJ2-1, with D possibly matching TRBD1 (5 bases). Germline V gives CDR1 SGHRS, CDR2 YFSETQ. The V end lost 6 bases, the J end lost 0 bases, and 10 bases lay between the germline ends. This CDR3 spans 14 amino acids. The CDR3 DNA reads TGCGCCAGCAAGGACACGAGCTCCTACAATGAGCAGTTCTTC. This encodes CASKDTSSYNEQFF.